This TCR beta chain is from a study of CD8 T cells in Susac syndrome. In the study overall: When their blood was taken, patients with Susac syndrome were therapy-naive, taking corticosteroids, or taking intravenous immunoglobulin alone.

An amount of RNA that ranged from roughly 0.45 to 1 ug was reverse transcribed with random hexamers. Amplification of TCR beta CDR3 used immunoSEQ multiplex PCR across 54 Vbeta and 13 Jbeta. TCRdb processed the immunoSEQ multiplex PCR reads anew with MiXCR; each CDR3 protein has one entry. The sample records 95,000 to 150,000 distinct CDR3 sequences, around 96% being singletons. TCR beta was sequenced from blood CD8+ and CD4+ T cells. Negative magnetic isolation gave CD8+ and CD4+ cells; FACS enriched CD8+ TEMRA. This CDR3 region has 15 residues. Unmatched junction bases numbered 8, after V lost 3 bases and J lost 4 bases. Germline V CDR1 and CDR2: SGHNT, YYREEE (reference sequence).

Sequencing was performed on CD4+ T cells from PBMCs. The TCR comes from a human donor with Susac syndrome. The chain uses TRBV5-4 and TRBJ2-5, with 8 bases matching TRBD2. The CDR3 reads CASSYGAGDRETQYF. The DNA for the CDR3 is TGTGCCAGCAGCTATGGAGCGGGAGATCGAGAGACCCAGTACTTC.